The 31 T cell receptor beta chains given below trace back to one sample, sequenced in a study of T cell responses to AZD1222 COVID-19 vaccine. Libraries were prepared by immunoSEQ multiplex PCR; TCRdb keeps only in-frame clonotypes and omits some of them. The table shows more than 150,000 clones, with 88% occurring only once. The source material was peripheral blood, sampled 28 days after the second AZD1222 dose. These receptors were taken from an adult who received the AZD1222 COVID-19 vaccine.

The chain has TRBV19 and TRBJ1-1; TRBD1 matches at 8 bases. The CDR3 loop spans 14 amino acids. Per germline, CDR1 LNHDA and CDR2 SQIVND (reference sequence). V was clipped by 8 bases and J by 0 bases; unmatched bases: 5. The CDR3 loop is CASLQGVLNTEAFF. The CDR3 nucleotides are TGTGCCAGTCTACAGGGGGTTTTGAACACTGAAGCTTTCTTT.

The chain carries TRBV3-1 (or the pseudogene TRBV3-2) and TRBJ2-2; the D call may be TRBD1 or TRBD2 (5 bases each). Deletions cut 2 bases from V and 3 bases from J, with 10 bases between. The CDR3 consists of 15 residues. Per germline, CDR1 LGHDT and CDR2 YNNKEL (reference sequence). The DNA for the CDR3 is TGTGCCAGCAGCCAAAGCAGAGGGGACACCGGGGAGCTGTTTTTT. Translation: CASSQSRGDTGELFF.

V is TRBV19 and J is TRBJ2-1, with 9 bases aligning to TRBD2. Germline V gives CDR1 LNHDA, CDR2 SQIVND (reference sequence). Trimming at V came to 3 bases and at J to 7 bases, leaving 7 bases not matched to a gene. CDR3 length: 15 residues. CDR3 residues: CASSISGSWMNEQFF. The CDR3 DNA sequence: TGTGCCAGTAGTATTAGCGGGAGTTGGATGAATGAGCAGTTCTTC.

V and J are TRBV9 and TRBJ2-2; D possibly corresponds to TRBD2 (7 bases). The CDR3 is 17 amino acids. Per germline, CDR1 SGDLS and CDR2 YYNGEE. V lost 0 bases and J 4 bases, leaving 16 bases between the germline ends. CDR3 residues: CASSVVAGASVTGELFF. CDR3 in DNA: TGTGCCAGCAGCGTAGTGGCGGGGGCTTCAGTCACCGGGGAGCTGTTTTTT.

V usage is TRBV28 and J usage is TRBJ2-7; D is possibly TRBD1 or TRBD2 (5 bases each). Germline CDR1 MDHEN, CDR2 SYDVKM. V was cut by 7 bases and J by 0 bases, with 10 bases left in between. The CDR3 sequence is 13 residues long. The CDR3 here is CASTKGSSYEQYF. The CDR3, as DNA: TGTGCCAGCACCAAGGGGAGCTCCTACGAGCAGTACTTC.

The rearrangement links TRBV4-3 to TRBJ2-7; maybe TRBD2 (6 bases). The CDR3 contains 16 residues. CDR1 is LGHNA and CDR2 is YSLEER in the germline V gene. V was pared by 0 bases and J by 2 bases, with 14 bases between. The CDR3 region is CASSQDLGTVAYEQYF. As DNA, the CDR3 is TGCGCCAGCAGCCAAGATCTTGGGACTGTTGCCTACGAGCAGTACTTC.

This sequence joins TRBV28 and TRBJ1-3; D not resolved. CDR1 and CDR2 (germline): MDHEN, SYDVKM. The V end lost 6 bases, the J end lost 6 bases, and 9 bases lay between the germline ends. CDR3 length: 12 amino acids. CDR3 nucleotide sequence: TGTGCCAGCAGCCTACCTGAAAACACCATATATTTT. Protein product: CASSLPENTIYF.

The chain joins TRBV27 to TRBJ2-5; D gene unclear. Trimming pared 4 bases from V and 6 bases from J, leaving 9 bases between. Germline assignment: CDR1 MNHEY and CDR2 SMNVEV (reference sequence). The length of the CDR3 is 12 residues. The CDR3 DNA is TGTGCCAGCAGTTATGTCCCCCAGACCCAGTACTTC. It is translated as CASSYVPQTQYF.

This chain joins TRBV29-1 and TRBJ1-1; 11 bases line up with TRBD1. This CDR3 region has 13 residues. Trimming cost V 7 bases and J 1 base; bases outside gene matches: 2. Germline V gene sequence: CDR1 SQVTM, CDR2 ANQGSEA. In DNA form, the CDR3 reads TGCAGCGGAGGGACAGGGGGGAACACTGAAGCTTTCTTT. Its translation: CSGGTGGNTEAFF.

The chain recombines TRBV6-5 with TRBJ2-7; 7 nucleotides align to TRBD1. Trimming cost V 5 bases and J 10 bases; bases outside gene matches: 17. The CDR3 consists of 15 residues. Germline assignment: CDR1 MNHEY and CDR2 SVGAGI. The CDR3 nucleotides are TGTGCCAGCAGTAATCCCGGGACAGTGCCCTTGGAACAGTACTTC. Its protein product is CASSNPGTVPLEQYF.

V and J are TRBV28 and TRBJ1-5, with D unresolved. V was pared by 4 bases and J by 2 bases, with 12 bases between. Germline values: CDR1 MDHEN, CDR2 SYDVKM. The CDR3 loop spans 15 amino acids. CDR3: CASSSPGSRNQPQHF. Written as DNA, the CDR3 is TGTGCCAGCAGTTCTCCGGGGTCCCGCAATCAGCCCCAGCATTTT. Complete variable domain (other parts from reference TRBV28 and TRBJ1-5): DVKVTQSSRYLVKRTGEKVFLECVQDMDHENMFWYRQDPGLGLRLIYFSYDVKMKEKGDIPEGYSVSREKKERFSLILESASTNQTSMYLCASSSPGSRNQPQHFGDGTRLSIL.

The gene calls are TRBV9 and TRBJ1-1; 7 bases are a match to TRBD1. Losses at the gene ends were 3 bases for V and 5 bases for J; bases not matched to a gene: 13. CDR3 size: 16 residues. Germline V gene data show CDR1 as SGDLS and CDR2 as YYNGEE. The CDR3 loop is CASSAQQGGIGTEAFF. CDR3 bases: TGTGCCAGCAGCGCCCAGCAGGGGGGTATTGGGACTGAAGCTTTCTTT.

DNA for the CDR3: TGTGCCAGCAGCCATGCAGGTCGCTCCTACAATGAGCAGTTCTTC. This encodes CASSHAGRSYNEQFF. This chain links TRBV3-1 (or the pseudogene TRBV3-2) with TRBJ2-1; D is undetermined. Germline lookup yields CDR1 LGHDT and CDR2 YNNKEL (reference sequence). The CDR3 totals 15 residues. Trimming removed 3 bases at V and 0 bases at J, with 9 bases between.

The CDR3 nucleotides read TGTGCCAGCCACCCGGGACAGACGTATGGCTACACCTTC. This gives the protein CASHPGQTYGYTF. The V and J genes are TRBV28 and TRBJ1-2, with TRBD1 identical over 7 bases. Germline trimming cut 8 bases from V and 5 bases from J; bases unmatched to any gene: 8. CDR1 is MDHEN, CDR2 SYDVKM, per germline. The CDR3 runs to 13 residues.

In its sample, this clone was seen a few times. This rearrangement joins TRBV28 to TRBJ2-5; TRBD1 might be the D (8 bases). The V end lost 5 bases, the J end lost 9 bases, and 22 bases lay between the germline ends. Germline-derived CDR1 and CDR2 are MDHEN and SYDVKM. The CDR3 consists of 15 residues. In DNA, the CDR3 is TGTGCCAGCAGTGCGGGGACAGGCGCTCGGGGGGCCCAGTACTTC. Amino acid sequence: CASSAGTGARGAQYF.

This chain uses TRBV15 with TRBJ2-5; TRBD1 aligns across 8 bases. Germline V gene sequence: CDR1 LNHNV, CDR2 YYDKDF (reference sequence). The CDR3 runs 14 residues. Trimming removed 5 bases from V and 2 bases from J; junction bases left unmatched: 4. The CDR3 DNA reads TGTGCCACCAGCTTGAACAGGGGGCAAGAGACCCAGTACTTC. The encoded protein is CATSLNRGQETQYF. Supplemented by reference TRBV15 and TRBJ2-5, the full variable domain reads DAMVIQNPRYQVTQFGKPVTLSCSQTLNHNVMYWYQQKSSQAPKLLFHYYDKDFNNEADTPDNFQSRRPNTSFCFLDIRSPGLGDTAMYLCATSLNRGQETQYFGPGTRLLVL.

J is TRBJ2-2 and V is TRBV5-1; no clear D gene. Trimming took off 0 bases at V and 3 bases at J, with 12 bases between the two ends. The CDR3 runs to 16 residues. Germline values: CDR1 SGHRS, CDR2 YFSETQ. The DNA for the CDR3 is TGCGCCAGCAGCTTGGTGGCAGGTTCAGACACCGGGGAGCTGTTTTTT. This gives the protein CASSLVAGSDTGELFF. Filled out from reference TRBV5-1 and TRBJ2-2, the complete variable domain reads KAGVTQTPRYLIKTRGQQVTLSCSPISGHRSVSWYQQTPGQGLQFLFEYFSETQRNKGNFPGRFSGRQFSNSRSEMNVSTLELGDSALYLCASSLVAGSDTGELFFGEGSRLTVL.

J is TRBJ2-1 and V is TRBV5-1; TRBD2 matches 8 bases. The CDR3 covers 15 residues. Germline lookup yields CDR1 SGHRS and CDR2 YFSETQ. Trimming removed 0 bases from V and 7 bases from J; junction bases left unmatched: 6. This chain's CDR3 is CASSLGSGTLNEQFF. CDR3 nucleotide sequence: TGCGCCAGCAGCTTGGGTAGCGGGACGTTAAATGAGCAGTTCTTC. The whole variable domain, filled in from reference TRBV5-1 and TRBJ2-1, reads KAGVTQTPRYLIKTRGQQVTLSCSPISGHRSVSWYQQTPGQGLQFLFEYFSETQRNKGNFPGRFSGRQFSNSRSEMNVSTLELGDSALYLCASSLGSGTLNEQFFGPGTRLTVL.

This chain joins TRBV6-5 and TRBJ1-2; unclear D gene. This CDR3 region has 14 residues. The germline gives CDR1 MNHEY, CDR2 SVGAGI. Trimming removed 4 bases from V and 7 bases from J, with 16 bases in between. For the CDR3, the DNA is TGTGCCAGCAGTTTACGGGCCAACCCAACTGGCTACACCTTC. Translating gives CASSLRANPTGYTF.

The chain employs TRBV29-1 and TRBJ2-3; D is possibly TRBD1 or TRBD2 (5 bases each). Germline V gene lookup returns CDR1 SQVTM and CDR2 ANQGSEA. The CDR3 runs 11 residues. Trimming removed 6 bases at V and 4 bases at J, with 8 bases between. CDR3 sequence: CSVGAADTQYF. The CDR3 region has the DNA TGCAGCGTCGGGGCTGCAGATACGCAGTATTTT.

V usage is TRBV19 and J usage is TRBJ1-2; D not certain. V lost 2 bases and J lost 2, with 3 bases in between. Per germline, CDR1 LNHDA and CDR2 SQIVND (reference sequence). The CDR3 spans 12 residues. The CDR3: CASSIQNYGYTF. The CDR3 bases are TGTGCCAGTAGTATACAGAACTATGGCTACACCTTC.

CDR3 bases: TGCAGTGCTAGAGACAGAGGACGGGCTTTCTTT. Translated, it gives CSARDRGRAFF. The chain combines TRBV20-1 with TRBJ1-1, with D unclear. Per the germline V gene, CDR1 is DFQATT and CDR2 is SNEGSKA (reference sequence). The CDR3 extends over 11 amino acids. Trimming removed 0 bases at V and 11 bases at J, with 10 bases between.

The CDR3 nucleotides read TGTGCCAGCGCCGGGACTCGGTACACAGATACGCAGTATTTT. Amino acids: CASAGTRYTDTQYF. The J gene is TRBJ2-3, the V gene TRBV19; maybe TRBD2 (6 bases). Germline assignment: CDR1 LNHDA and CDR2 SQIVND (reference sequence). The ends were cut back, 9 bases at V and 2 bases at J, with 15 bases in the middle. CDR3 size: 14 residues.

The genes are TRBV5-1 and TRBJ2-3; TRBD2 is a possible D gene (6 bases). CDR3 length equals 15 residues. From germline, CDR1 is SGHRS and CDR2 YFSETQ. V dropped 1 base and J dropped 3 bases, with 12 bases sitting between them. CDR3 amino acids: CASSLFRRGTDTQYF. The DNA for the CDR3 is TGCGCCAGCAGCTTGTTTCGGCGGGGTACAGATACGCAGTATTTT.

This chain joins TRBV4-2 and TRBJ2-1; 9 bases are a match to TRBD1. Unmatched junction bases numbered 4, after V lost 1 base and J lost 3 bases. This CDR3 has 16 amino acids. Germline V gene data show CDR1 as LGHNA and CDR2 as YNFKEQ. The CDR3, as DNA: TGTGCCAGCAGCCAAGGGGGACAGGGCATCTACAATGAGCAGTTCTTC. Translated: CASSQGGQGIYNEQFF.

The CDR3, as DNA: TGTGCCAGCAGCGGGAAAGATACGCAGTATTTT. It specifies CASSGKDTQYF. The chain employs TRBV25-1 and TRBJ2-3; D possibly corresponds to TRBD2 (5 bases). The CDR3 extends over 11 amino acids. Germline lookup yields CDR1 MGHDK and CDR2 SYGVNS. Trimming cost V 6 bases and J 5 bases, with 6 bases left between them.

The gene calls are TRBV6-5 and TRBJ1-4; a possible D gene is TRBD1 (5 bases). V lost 2 bases and J lost 4, with 11 bases in between. CDR3 length: 15 residues. Germline V gene sequence: CDR1 MNHEY, CDR2 SVGAGI. CDR3 DNA sequence: TGTGCCAGCAGTTACATCAGGACACTTAATGAAAAACTGTTTTTT. Protein: CASSYIRTLNEKLFF.

The chain recombines TRBV27 with TRBJ2-1; D gene uncertain. CDR1 and CDR2 from the germline V gene are MNHEY and SMNVEV (reference sequence). V lost 1 base, J lost 3 bases, and 13 bases lay in between. The CDR3 is made up of 16 amino acids. The CDR3 sequence is CASSLWGSSIYNEQFF. CDR3 coding DNA: TGTGCCAGCAGTTTATGGGGTAGCTCAATCTACAATGAGCAGTTCTTC.

V and J are TRBV25-1 and TRBJ2-5; D is possibly TRBD1 (7 bases). In germline, CDR1 is MGHDK, CDR2 SYGVNS. V was trimmed by 4 bases and J by 7 bases, leaving 16 bases between them. The CDR3 spans 14 residues. CDR3 in DNA: TGTGCCAGCAGTGTTGCAGGGGGGAAAGGGACCCAGTACTTC. Protein product: CASSVAGGKGTQYF. The full variable domain, with the rest looked up from reference TRBV25-1 and TRBJ2-5, is EADIYQTPRYLVIGTGKKITLECSQTMGHDKMYWYQQDPGMELHLIHYSYGVNSTEKGDLSSESTVSRIRTEHFPLTLESARPSHTSQYLCASSVAGGKGTQYFGPGTRLLVL.

The chain links TRBV9 to TRBJ2-7, with D perhaps matching TRBD1 (6 bases). The CDR3 sequence is 13 residues long. V was trimmed by 0 bases and J by 12 bases, leaving 16 bases between them. Germline assignment: CDR1 SGDLS and CDR2 YYNGEE. CDR3 loop: CASSVGFRGPLYF. The CDR3 DNA reads TGTGCCAGCAGCGTAGGGTTCAGGGGTCCATTGTACTTC.

The rearrangement joins TRBV6-2 or TRBV6-3 to TRBJ1-5; weak D call: TRBD1 (5 bases). Germline V gene data show CDR1 as MNHEY and CDR2 as SVGEGT. The length of the CDR3 is 20 residues. V lost 0 bases and J lost 0, with 21 bases in between. The CDR3 DNA reads TGTGCCAGCAGTTACTCGACACTTGAGGACGGGGACTATAGCAATCAGCCCCAGCATTTT. Translating gives CASSYSTLEDGDYSNQPQHF.